This T cell receptor (beta chain) was retrieved from a study of blood T cell repertoires in COVID-19 (dated by TCRdb to the early 2020s). For the study in its entirety: The collaborator samples originated in the United States, Italy and Spain and spanned the acute and convalescent phases of COVID-19. The prospective study material was composed of cDNA or gDNA derived from T cells, B-cell-depleted T cells, or PBMCs. Deeply sampled blood TCRbeta repertoires from subjects exposed to, actively infected with, or recovered from COVID-19 were included in the dataset. The repertoires were released in a freely available public database intended as a resource for research on the immune response to SARS-CoV-2. Where available, HLA class I and class II types were taken from metadata supplied by the sample provider and were not determined by assay-based typing. Sample metadata almost always included a de-identified subject ID, COVID-19 status, age in years and sex. The samples were drawn from two sources: the first 160 participants of the ongoing ImmuneRACE study, and over 1,000 subjects contributed by 6 global collaborators.

The collaborating institutions used their own protocols to collect whole blood in K2EDTA tubes. For TCRbeta analysis, collaborator samples were shipped as frozen whole blood, as isolated PBMCs, or as DNA extracted from either sample type. In the case of this clone: This receptor's antigen is unknown. No base-level quality is on record; no much larger clone is a single base apart.

TCRbeta CDR3 regions were amplified from genomic DNA by means of the immunoSEQ Assay, a bias-controlled multiplex PCR. In the paper's pipeline: Nucleated cell counts per sample were estimated from amplification of reference gene primers within the assay. To quantify the absolute abundance of each unique TCRbeta CDR3 rearrangement, sequence reads were collapsed and filtered. For each sample, productive Simpson clonality was calculated by taking the square root of Simpson's diversity index across productive rearrangements. TCRdb retrieved this table from immuneACCESS and kept in-frame rearrangements only. Not all clones are present; in checked studies, unresolved V genes account for under half, and no reason is known for the remainder. That table gives V, J and clone size, and the DNA gave D and trimming. The table for this sample lists around 160,000 clones; about 90% of them were counted only once. Approximately 6.5% of the sample belongs to the ten largest clones.

What the work shows at the level of the full study, not this receptor alone: Clinical and demographic metadata were provided uncurated, with the amount varying by source and participant.

This TCR was sampled from an elderly man with acute or convalescent COVID-19. The specimen sequenced was peripheral blood.

The CDR3 region reads CASRAEEAFF. The bases read TGTGCCAGCAGAGCGGAAGAAGCTTTCTTT. The chain is made from TRBV5-8 and TRBJ1-1; the D gene identity is not certain. The V and J ends are trimmed by 5 bases and 8 bases, leaving 7 bases between them. From a lookup of the germline V gene, CDR1 and CDR2 are SGHTS and YDEGEE. CDR3 length: 10 amino acids, cysteine to phenylalanine. Only CDR3 DNA is held: 30 bases, read in frame from base 1. Here the CDR3 is joined to the reference TRBV5-8 and TRBJ1-1 genes, and the full variable domain is: EAGVTQSPTHLIKTRGQQATLRCSPISGHTSVYWYQQALGLGLQFLLWYDEGEERNRGNFPPRFSGRQFPNYSSELNVNALELEDSALYLCASRAEEAFFGQGTRLTVV.